Each of the 27 T cell receptor beta chains below was sequenced from the same sample in a study of T cells in Graves' hyperthyroidism and ophthalmopathy. The investigators amplified TCR beta CDR3 regions from RNA transcripts. The HTBI primer set drove a first-round RT-PCR of the TCR CDR3. TCRdb used MiXCR to reprocess the multiplex PCR reads, holding one entry per CDR3 protein. This table holds roughly 300,000 distinct CDR3 sequences, roughly 23% found once. The sequenced sample was blood. The source is a woman aged 45-65 years with Graves' hyperthyroidism.

The genes are TRBV10-3 and TRBJ2-3, with 10 nucleotides matching TRBD1. Germline-derived CDR1 and CDR2 are ENHRY and SYGVKD. V was clipped by 0 bases and J by 5 bases; unmatched bases: 5. This CDR3 spans 16 amino acids. CDR3 in DNA: TGTGCCATCAGTGAGTCTGTGACAGGGGGCTTAGATACGCAGTATTTT. It translates to CAISESVTGGLDTQYF.

This clonotype was seen repeatedly, ten times or more. The genes are TRBV6-1 and TRBJ1-6; D is unresolved. Germline assignment: CDR1 MNHNS and CDR2 SASEGT. The CDR3 totals 12 residues. V lost 6 bases and J 9 bases, leaving 9 bases between the germline ends. The chain's CDR3 is CASSSASSPLHF. CDR3 nucleotides: TGTGCCAGCAGCTCTGCAAGTTCACCCCTCCACTTT.

This clonotype was recorded once. The chain combines TRBV28 with TRBJ2-7, with D possibly matching TRBD2 (6 bases). The CDR3 has 13 amino acids. CDR1 and CDR2 (germline): MDHEN, SYDVKM. The V gene lost 3 bases and the J gene lost 5 bases, with 11 bases spanning the gap. The CDR3: CASSFGGLNEQYF. DNA of the CDR3: TGTGCCAGCAGTTTCGGAGGGCTGAACGAGCAGTACTTC.

The chain links TRBV9 to TRBJ1-6; D unresolved. This CDR3 is 14 amino acids long. Trimming took 1 base from V and 8 from J, leaving 10 bases between them. CDR1 and CDR2 (germline): SGDLS, YYNGEE. CDR3: CASSVRAWDSPLHF. The CDR3 DNA is TGTGCCAGCAGCGTAAGGGCTTGGGATTCACCCCTCCACTTT.

This clonotype was seen more than once but under ten times. The chain employs TRBV2 and TRBJ2-3; 16 positions match TRBD2. Germline loops: CDR1 SNHLY, CDR2 FYNNEI. Trimming took 8 bases from V and 6 from J; bases not matched to a gene: 5. The CDR3 consists of 15 residues. The DNA for the CDR3 is TGTGCCAGCGGGCCGGGACTAGCGGGAGGGGATACGCAGTATTTT. This codes for CASGPGLAGGDTQYF. The full variable domain, completed using reference TRBV2 and TRBJ2-3, is EPEVTQTPSHQVTQMGQEVILRCVPISNHLYFYWYRQILGQKVEFLVSFYNNEISEKSEIFDDQFSVERPDGSNFTLKIRSTKLEDSAMYFCASGPGLAGGDTQYFGPGTRLTVL.

This clonotype occurred a few times. The J gene is TRBJ2-1, the V gene TRBV12-3 or TRBV12-4, with TRBD2 matching 7 bases. J lost 4 bases, V lost 6 bases, and 9 bases had no gene match. The CDR3 is 15 residues long. The CDR3 loop reads CASSVISGNYNEQFF. CDR3 bases: TGTGCCAGCAGCGTCATCAGCGGGAATTACAATGAGCAGTTCTTC.

A remark on this clonotype: A read error is likely, as this CDR3 ends without the conserved phenylalanine or tryptophan. The rearrangement uses TRBV2 and TRBJ2-7, with 9 bases lining up with TRBD1. The CDR3 covers 14 residues. V shed 10 bases and J 2 bases; nucleotides not matched to a gene: 9. The germline V gene has CDR1 SNHLY and CDR2 FYNNEI. DNA of the CDR3: TGTGCCACAAGGAGGGACAGGGCAGCCTACGAGCAGTACCTC. The encoded protein is CATRRDRAAYEQYL.

This clonotype was observed many times. The J gene is TRBJ2-3, the V gene TRBV28; 9 bases line up with TRBD2. V gave up 5 bases and J gave up 0 bases; unmatched junction bases: 15. The CDR3 runs to 19 residues. The V gene's germline CDR1 is MDHEN and CDR2 SYDVKM. DNA for the CDR3: TGTGCCAGCAGTCCTTTGTCTAGCGGGATTATGGGTAGCACAGATACGCAGTATTTT. Encoded protein: CASSPLSSGIMGSTDTQYF.

This clonotype was seen many times. The gene calls are TRBV6-1 and TRBJ1-2; TRBD1 agrees at 7 bases. The CDR3 is 13 residues long. The germline V gene encodes CDR1 MNHNS and CDR2 SASEGT. V lost 6 bases, J lost 5 bases, and 6 bases stayed unmatched. CDR3 protein: CASRATGRYGYTF. The CDR3 DNA follows: TGTGCCAGCAGAGCGACAGGGCGGTATGGCTACACCTTC.

The table lists this clonotype with many counts. This chain links TRBV7-8 with TRBJ2-1; maybe TRBD1 (5 bases). The CDR3 contains 14 residues. Germline loops: CDR1 SGHVS, CDR2 FQNEAQ. Trimming took 5 bases from V and 1 from J, leaving 9 bases between them. As DNA, the CDR3 is TGTGCCAGCAGCGTGACAGTTTCCTACAATGAGCAGTTCTTC. It translates to CASSVTVSYNEQFF.

This clonotype was counted ten times or more. The chain carries TRBV18 and TRBJ2-1; 9 nucleotides line up with TRBD1. The germline V gene has CDR1 KGHSH and CDR2 LQKENI. Trimming removed 3 bases from V and 5 bases from J; junction bases left unmatched: 11. This CDR3 contains 17 residues. CDR3 DNA sequence: TGTGCCAGCTCACCCCCGACCGGGACAGGGACACACAATGAGCAGTTCTTC. Amino acid sequence: CASSPPTGTGTHNEQFF.

Ten or more counts support this clonotype. The chain recombines TRBV5-1 with TRBJ2-7, with 11 bases lining up with TRBD2. V was clipped by 4 bases and J by 3 bases; unmatched bases: 3. The germline V gene encodes CDR1 SGHRS and CDR2 YFSETQ. The CDR3 is 14 amino acids. The CDR3 DNA sequence: TGCGCCAGCAGCAGGACTAGCGGGTTCTACGAGCAGTACTTC. Encoded protein: CASSRTSGFYEQYF.

Remarks on this clonotype: This may be a read error, as it is one base from a much larger clone. The V gene is TRBV11-2, the J gene TRBJ1-2; 9 bases agree with TRBD1. Per germline, CDR1 SGHAT and CDR2 FQNNGV. The CDR3 spans 18 residues. The V and J ends lost 6 bases and 0 bases, in that order; junction bases with no gene match: 14. DNA for the CDR3: TGTGCCAGCAGGCGTCAGAGGGACAGGGTGAAGGCTAACTATGGCTACACCTTC. Translating it yields CASRRQRDRVKANYGYTF.

This clonotype was seen many times. This chain connects TRBV11-2 to TRBJ2-7, with 8 bases fitting TRBD2. This CDR3 contains 16 residues. Germline-derived CDR1 and CDR2 are SGHAT and FQNNGV. Trimming removed 1 base from V and 3 bases from J; junction bases left unmatched: 8. In DNA, the CDR3 is TGTGCCAGCAGCTTAGGGAGCGGGGGATTCCACTACGAGCAGTACTTC. It translates to CASSLGSGGFHYEQYF.

The gene calls are TRBV12-3 or TRBV12-4 and TRBJ1-1; tentative D call: TRBD1 (6 bases). The CDR3 runs to 16 residues. The ends were cut back, 1 base at V and 0 bases at J, with 12 bases in the middle. The CDR3 DNA sequence: TGTGCCAGCAGTTTAGGACCCAGGGACATGAACACTGAAGCTTTCTTT. Amino acid sequence: CASSLGPRDMNTEAFF.

This clonotype was found many times. The chain combines TRBV12-3 or TRBV12-4 with TRBJ1-3; TRBD1 matches 8 bases. This CDR3 comprises 14 residues. Trimming at V came to 6 bases and at J to 2 bases, leaving 3 bases not matched to a gene. The CDR3 sequence: CASRRTGTGNTIYF. CDR3 in DNA: TGTGCCAGCAGGCGGACAGGGACTGGAAACACCATATATTTT.

The chain joins TRBV6-1 to TRBJ2-7, with 7 bases aligning to TRBD1. V trimming: 6 bases; J trimming: 1 base; junction bases outside the gene matches: 6. Germline CDR1 and CDR2: MNHNS and SASEGT. This CDR3 spans 14 amino acids. The CDR3 DNA reads TGTGCCAGCAGGACCGGACAGGCTTCCTACGAGCAGTACTTC. Translating it yields CASRTGQASYEQYF.

This clonotype was counted a few times. The V and J genes are TRBV19 and TRBJ2-1, with D uncertain. V lost 1 base and J lost 10, with 8 bases in between. The CDR3 sequence is 12 residues long. CDR1 and CDR2 from the germline V gene are LNHDA and SQIVND (reference sequence). The CDR3 loop reads CASSIAPVEQFF. The CDR3 DNA is TGTGCCAGTAGTATAGCCCCTGTAGAGCAGTTCTTC.

J is TRBJ1-1 and V is TRBV5-1; 7 bases match TRBD1. V shed 4 bases and J 6 bases; nucleotides not matched to a gene: 6. The CDR3 spans 13 residues. The V gene's germline CDR1 is SGHRS and CDR2 YFSETQ. The CDR3 DNA is TGCGCCAGCAGCATTACAGGGGTCCCTGAAGCTTTCTTT. Encoded protein: CASSITGVPEAFF. The whole variable domain, filled in from reference TRBV5-1 and TRBJ1-1, reads KAGVTQTPRYLIKTRGQQVTLSCSPISGHRSVSWYQQTPGQGLQFLFEYFSETQRNKGNFPGRFSGRQFSNSRSEMNVSTLELGDSALYLCASSITGVPEAFFGQGTRLTVV.

The sample holds a few counts of this clonotype. V and J are TRBV12-3 or TRBV12-4 and TRBJ1-1; 10 bases align to TRBD1. This CDR3 has 14 amino acids. The J segment lost 5 bases and the V segment lost 5 bases, leaving 5 bases of the junction unmatched. The CDR3 DNA is TGTGCCAGCAGTAGGACAGGGGGTAGGACTGAAGCTTTCTTT. Residues: CASSRTGGRTEAFF.

This clonotype was observed a few times. The rearrangement joins TRBV5-1 to TRBJ2-4; 7 bases are shared with TRBD1. CDR3 size: 14 residues. Germline-derived CDR1 and CDR2 are SGHRS and YFSETQ. After removal of 4 bases from V and 4 bases from J, the junction contained 5 bases not matched to a gene. The DNA for the CDR3 is TGCGCCAGCAGCAAGGGACAGCCAAAAAACATTCAGTACTTC. Protein sequence: CASSKGQPKNIQYF.

The V gene is TRBV6-2 or TRBV6-3, the J gene TRBJ2-7, with unresolved D. Germline CDR1 and CDR2: MNHEY and SVGEGT. Trimming cost V 7 bases and J 0 bases, with 10 bases left between them. The CDR3 totals 13 residues. In DNA, the CDR3 is TGTGCCAGCATTGGCAGTGGCTCCTACGAGCAGTACTTC. Translating gives CASIGSGSYEQYF.

This clonotype was observed at least ten times. The chain combines TRBV7-8 with TRBJ2-2; perhaps TRBD1 as D (6 bases). Between the trimmed V and J ends, which lost 1 base and 1 base, there was a span of 13 bases. In germline, CDR1 is SGHVS, CDR2 FQNEAQ. CDR3 length: 17 residues. The CDR3 DNA reads TGTGCCAGCAGCTTAGTTTGGTTGGACAGGAACACCGGGGAGCTGTTTTTT. Protein: CASSLVWLDRNTGELFF.

This clonotype has ten or more counts. The chain joins TRBV20-1 to TRBJ2-3; D ambiguous. The CDR3 is 14 amino acids. V lost 1 base and J 0 bases, leaving 8 bases between the germline ends. Per the germline V gene, CDR1 is DFQATT and CDR2 is SNEGSKA (reference sequence). DNA for the CDR3: TGCAGTGCTAGAGGGACGGTTAGCACAGATACGCAGTATTTT. Its translation is CSARGTVSTDTQYF.

The rearrangement links TRBV10-2 to TRBJ2-7; D is undetermined. CDR3 size: 15 residues. V gave up 1 base and J gave up 2 bases, with 12 bases separating them. Germline values: CDR1 WSHSY, CDR2 SAAADI. CDR3 region: CASSEWVRRAYEQYF. CDR3 in DNA: TGCGCCAGCAGTGAGTGGGTTCGAAGAGCCTACGAGCAGTACTTC.

This clonotype has ten or more counts. J is TRBJ2-7 and V is TRBV20-1; no clear D gene. The length of the CDR3 is 12 residues. Trimming left V 3 bases short and J 3 bases short, with 9 bases between. Germline CDR1 reads DFQATT; CDR2 reads SNEGSKA (reference sequence). The CDR3 region is CSASQGGYEQYF. The CDR3 region has the DNA TGCAGTGCTAGTCAAGGTGGCTACGAGCAGTACTTC.

Regarding this clonotype: A much larger clone is a single base away; this may be a read error. The chain recombines TRBV2 with TRBJ1-1; 11 nucleotides match TRBD1. Trimming took 5 bases from V and 4 from J; bases not matched to a gene: 3. This CDR3 comprises 14 residues. The germline gives CDR1 SNHLY, CDR2 FYNNEI. Here the CDR3 DNA reads TGTGCCAGCAGTCGGACAGGGGGCGTCACTGAAGCTTTCTTT. It yields the protein CASSRTGGVTEAFF.